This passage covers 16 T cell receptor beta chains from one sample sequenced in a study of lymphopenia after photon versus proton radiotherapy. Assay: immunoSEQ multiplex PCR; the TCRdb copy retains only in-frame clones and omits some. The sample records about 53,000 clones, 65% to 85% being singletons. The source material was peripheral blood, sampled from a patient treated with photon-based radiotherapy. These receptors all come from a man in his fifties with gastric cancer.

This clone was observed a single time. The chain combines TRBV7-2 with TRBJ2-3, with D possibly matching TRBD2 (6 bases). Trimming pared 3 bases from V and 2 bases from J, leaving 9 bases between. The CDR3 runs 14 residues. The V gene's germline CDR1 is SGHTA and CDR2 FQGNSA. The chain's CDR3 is CASSFRDFTDTQYF. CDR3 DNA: TGTGCCAGCAGCTTTAGGGACTTCACAGATACGCAGTATTTT.

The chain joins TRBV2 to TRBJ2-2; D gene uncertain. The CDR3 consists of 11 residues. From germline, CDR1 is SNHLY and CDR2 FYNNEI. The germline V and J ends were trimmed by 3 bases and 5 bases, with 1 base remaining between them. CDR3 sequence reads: CASSETGELFF. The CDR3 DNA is TGTGCCAGCAGTGAGACCGGGGAGCTGTTTTTT.

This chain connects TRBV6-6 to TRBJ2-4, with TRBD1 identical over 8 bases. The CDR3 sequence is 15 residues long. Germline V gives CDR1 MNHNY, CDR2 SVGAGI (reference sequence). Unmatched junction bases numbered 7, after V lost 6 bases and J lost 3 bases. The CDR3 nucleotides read TGTGCCAGCAGCGACGACAGGGGACTCAAAAACATTCAGTACTTC. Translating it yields CASSDDRGLKNIQYF.

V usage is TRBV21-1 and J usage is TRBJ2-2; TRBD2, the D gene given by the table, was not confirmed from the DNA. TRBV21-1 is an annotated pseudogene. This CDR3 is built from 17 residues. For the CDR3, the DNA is TGTGCCAGCAGCACCACCGGGACTAGCGGGAGAGGCGGGGAGCTGTTTTTT. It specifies CASSTTGTSGRGGELFF.

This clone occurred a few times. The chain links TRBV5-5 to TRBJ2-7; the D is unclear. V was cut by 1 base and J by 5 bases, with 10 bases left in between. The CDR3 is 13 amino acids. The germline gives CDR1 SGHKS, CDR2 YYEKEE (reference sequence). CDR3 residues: CASSLRLGHEQYF. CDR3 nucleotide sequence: TGTGCCAGCAGCTTGAGGCTTGGCCACGAGCAGTACTTC.

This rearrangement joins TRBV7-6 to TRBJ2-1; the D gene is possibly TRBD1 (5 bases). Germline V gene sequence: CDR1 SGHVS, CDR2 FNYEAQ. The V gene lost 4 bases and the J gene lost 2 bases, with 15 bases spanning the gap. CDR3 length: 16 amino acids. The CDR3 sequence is CASSSLQAKTYNEQFF. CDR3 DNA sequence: TGTGCCAGCAGCTCCCTACAGGCCAAAACCTACAATGAGCAGTTCTTC.

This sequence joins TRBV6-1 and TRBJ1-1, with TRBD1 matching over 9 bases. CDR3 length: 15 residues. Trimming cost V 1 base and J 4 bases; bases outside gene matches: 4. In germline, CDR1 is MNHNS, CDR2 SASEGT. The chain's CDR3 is CASSEGGTGSTEAFF. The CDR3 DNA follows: TGTGCCAGCAGTGAAGGCGGGACAGGGAGCACTGAAGCTTTCTTT.

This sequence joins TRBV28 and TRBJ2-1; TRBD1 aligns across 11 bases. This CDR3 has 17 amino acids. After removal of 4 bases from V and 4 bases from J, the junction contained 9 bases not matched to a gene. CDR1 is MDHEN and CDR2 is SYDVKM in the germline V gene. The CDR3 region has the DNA TGTGCCAGCAGTTCCTTTACCGGGACAGGGGGGTACAATGAGCAGTTCTTC. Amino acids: CASSSFTGTGGYNEQFF.

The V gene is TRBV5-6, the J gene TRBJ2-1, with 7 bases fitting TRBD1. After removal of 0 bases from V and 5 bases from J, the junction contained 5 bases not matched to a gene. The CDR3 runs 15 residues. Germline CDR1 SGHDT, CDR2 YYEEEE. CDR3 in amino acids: CASSLEGGKHNEQFF. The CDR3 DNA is TGTGCCAGCAGCTTGGAAGGGGGCAAACACAATGAGCAGTTCTTC.

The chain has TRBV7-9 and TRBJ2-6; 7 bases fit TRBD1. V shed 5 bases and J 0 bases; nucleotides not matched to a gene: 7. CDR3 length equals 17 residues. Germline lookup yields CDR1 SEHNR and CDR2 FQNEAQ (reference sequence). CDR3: CASSVTQGRSGANVLTF. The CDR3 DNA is TGTGCCAGCAGCGTCACACAGGGGCGCTCTGGGGCCAACGTCCTGACTTTC.

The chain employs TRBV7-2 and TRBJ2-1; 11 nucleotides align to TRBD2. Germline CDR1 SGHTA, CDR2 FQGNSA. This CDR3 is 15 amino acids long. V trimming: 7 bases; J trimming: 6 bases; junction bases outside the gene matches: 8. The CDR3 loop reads CASTLAGGRTNEQFF. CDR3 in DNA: TGTGCCAGCACCCTAGCGGGAGGTCGGACCAATGAGCAGTTCTTC.

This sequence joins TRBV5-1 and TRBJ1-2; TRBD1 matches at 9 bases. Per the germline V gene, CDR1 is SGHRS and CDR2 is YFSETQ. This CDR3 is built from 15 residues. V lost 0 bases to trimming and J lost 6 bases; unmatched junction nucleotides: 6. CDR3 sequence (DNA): TGCGCCAGCAGCTTGGCCGGGACAGGGATTCATGGCTACACCTTC. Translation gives CASSLAGTGIHGYTF. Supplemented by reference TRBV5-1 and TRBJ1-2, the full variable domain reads KAGVTQTPRYLIKTRGQQVTLSCSPISGHRSVSWYQQTPGQGLQFLFEYFSETQRNKGNFPGRFSGRQFSNSRSEMNVSTLELGDSALYLCASSLAGTGIHGYTFGSGTRLTVV.

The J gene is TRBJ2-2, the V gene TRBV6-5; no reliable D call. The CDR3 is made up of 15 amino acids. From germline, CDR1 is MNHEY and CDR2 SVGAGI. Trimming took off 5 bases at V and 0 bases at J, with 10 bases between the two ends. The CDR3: CASSPPRANTGELFF. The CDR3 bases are TGTGCCAGCAGTCCCCCCCGGGCGAACACCGGGGAGCTGTTTTTT.

Here the CDR3 reads CASSPFGADTQYF. CDR3 coding DNA: TGTGCCAGCAGCCCCTTCGGGGCAGATACGCAGTATTTT. The chain couples TRBV7-2 to TRBJ2-3, with a weak D call TRBD2 (5 bases). V lost 5 bases, J lost 4 bases, and 10 bases lay in between. Germline V gene sequence: CDR1 SGHTA, CDR2 FQGNSA. The CDR3 spans 13 residues.

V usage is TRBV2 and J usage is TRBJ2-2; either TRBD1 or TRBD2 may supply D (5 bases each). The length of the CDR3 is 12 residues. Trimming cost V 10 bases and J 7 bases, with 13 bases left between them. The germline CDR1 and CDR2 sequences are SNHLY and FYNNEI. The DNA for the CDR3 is TGTGCCACTTCTCAGGGAGTCGGGGAGCTGTTTTTT. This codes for CATSQGVGELFF.

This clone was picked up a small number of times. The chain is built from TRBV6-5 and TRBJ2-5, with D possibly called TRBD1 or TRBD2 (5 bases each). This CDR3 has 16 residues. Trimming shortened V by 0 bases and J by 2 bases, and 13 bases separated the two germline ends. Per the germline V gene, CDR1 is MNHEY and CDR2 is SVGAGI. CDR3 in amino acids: CASSYSKGEGQETQYF. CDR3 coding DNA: TGTGCCAGCAGTTACTCAAAGGGAGAGGGGCAAGAGACCCAGTACTTC.